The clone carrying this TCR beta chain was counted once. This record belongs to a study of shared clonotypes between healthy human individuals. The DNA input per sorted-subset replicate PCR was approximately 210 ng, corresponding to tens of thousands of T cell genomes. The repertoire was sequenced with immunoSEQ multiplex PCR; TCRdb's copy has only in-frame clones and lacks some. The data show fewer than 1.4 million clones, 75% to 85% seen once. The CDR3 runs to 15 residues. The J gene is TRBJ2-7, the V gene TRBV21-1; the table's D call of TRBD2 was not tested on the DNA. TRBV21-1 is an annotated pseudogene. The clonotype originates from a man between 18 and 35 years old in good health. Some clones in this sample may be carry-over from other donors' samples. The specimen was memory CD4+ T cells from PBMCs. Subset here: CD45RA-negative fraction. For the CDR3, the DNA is TGTGCCAGCAGTTCTCTGGGGGGTCACCCCTACGAGCAGTACTTC. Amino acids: CASSSLGGHPYEQYF.